Listed below are T cell receptor beta chains from one sample, sequenced in a study of regulatory dendritic cells for organ transplantation. Libraries were prepared by immunoSEQ multiplex PCR; TCRdb keeps only in-frame clonotypes and omits some of them. Of fewer than 40,000 clones in the sample, 75% to 95% are singletons; the top ten hold approximately 0.11%. The sequencing input was naive CD8+ T cells from blood. These receptors came from a human donor in good health. Both conserved end residues are part of each CDR3. The order of the fields is V gene, D gene, J gene, clone size, CDR3 protein, CDR3 DNA. The D gene is left open where the match is weak. Only some rows state a clone size, as once, few, many or a class for expanded clones.

TRBV7-9	NA	TRBJ2-3	NA	CASSRPPDTQYF	TGTGCCAGCAGCCGTCCCCCAGATACGCAGTATTTT
TRBV7-6	NA	TRBJ1-5	NA	CASSGDGLGSNQPQHF	TGTGCCAGCAGCGGAGACGGTCTCGGTAGCAATCAGCCCCAGCATTTT
TRBV10-2	NA	TRBJ1-1	few	CATGGSVNTEAFF	TGCGCCACCGGGGGCAGCGTGAACACTGAAGCTTTCTTT
TRBV7-9	TRBD2	TRBJ2-3	NA	CASRPRASGGVNADTQYF	TGTGCCAGCAGACCAAGGGCTAGCGGGGGGGTTAACGCAGATACGCAGTATTTT
TRBV6-5	TRBD1	TRBJ2-1	NA	CASSGDSYNEQFF	TGTGCCAGCAGTGGGGACAGCTACAATGAGCAGTTCTTC
TRBV5-6	NA	TRBJ1-1	NA	CASSPGSRDTEAFF	TGTGCCAGCAGCCCGGGCAGTAGGGACACTGAAGCTTTCTTT
TRBV28	NA	TRBJ1-1	NA	CASSLMAQTNTEAFF	TGTGCCAGCAGTTTAATGGCACAGACGAACACTGAAGCTTTCTTT
TRBV2	NA	TRBJ2-1	NA	CASSPSWVAAYNEQFF	TGTGCCAGCAGCCCCTCGTGGGTAGCGGCGTACAATGAGCAGTTCTTC
TRBV5-4	NA	TRBJ1-2	NA	CASSFVPGQDYTF	TGTGCCAGCAGCTTCGTTCCGGGACAAGATTACACCTTC
TRBV11-2	TRBD2	TRBJ2-1	NA	CASSLGLTSGRANYNEQFF	TGTGCCAGCAGCTTAGGTCTCACTAGCGGGAGGGCCAACTACAATGAGCAGTTCTTC
TRBV9	NA	TRBJ1-1	NA	CASSATGGYTEAFF	TGTGCCAGCAGCGCTACCGGGGGGTACACTGAAGCTTTCTTT
TRBV4-3	TRBD2	TRBJ2-1	NA	CASSEFVAGDYNEQFF	TGCGCCAGCAGCGAATTTGTAGCGGGGGATTACAATGAGCAGTTCTTC
TRBV4-1	NA	TRBJ2-1	NA	CASSQETGRSSYNEQFF	TGCGCCAGCAGCCAAGAGACTGGGAGAAGCTCCTACAATGAGCAGTTCTTC
TRBV18	TRBD2	TRBJ2-1	NA	CASSPGTSGRDEQFF	TGTGCCAGCTCACCAGGCACTAGCGGGAGAGATGAGCAGTTCTTC
TRBV7-9	NA	TRBJ1-4	NA	CASSLVIEGSEKLFF	TGTGCCAGCAGCTTAGTTATCGAGGGCTCGGAAAAACTGTTTTTT
TRBV5-8	TRBD2	TRBJ2-3	NA	CASSSFGSGGSDTQYF	TGTGCCAGCAGCTCCTTTGGTAGCGGGGGGTCAGATACGCAGTATTTT
TRBV5-4	TRBD2	TRBJ2-7	NA	CASSLTSGYEQYF	TGTGCCAGCAGCTTGACTAGCGGCTACGAGCAGTACTTC
TRBV27	NA	TRBJ2-5	NA	CASSLGGRLQETQYF	TGTGCCAGCAGTCTAGGGGGACGGCTCCAAGAGACCCAGTACTTC
TRBV5-4	NA	TRBJ2-1	NA	CASRDGQLTISYNEQFF	TGTGCCAGCAGGGACGGACAGTTAACTATCTCCTACAATGAGCAGTTCTTC
TRBV19	NA	TRBJ2-7	once	CASSIIGGGREQYF	TGTGCCAGTAGTATAATCGGCGGAGGACGGGAGCAGTACTTC
TRBV6-1	NA	TRBJ1-1	NA	CASSEWGVMNTEAFF	TGTGCCAGCAGTGAATGGGGGGTAATGAACACTGAAGCTTTCTTT
TRBV6-5	NA	TRBJ1-1	NA	CASNIAGGTEAFF	TGTGCCAGCAACATAGCCGGGGGGACTGAAGCTTTCTTT
TRBV7-9	TRBD1	TRBJ2-7	NA	CASSYRQGNEQYF	TGTGCCAGCAGCTATAGACAGGGCAACGAGCAGTACTTC
TRBV11-2	NA	TRBJ2-5	NA	CASSYGEGGQSNQETQYF	TGTGCCAGCAGCTATGGAGAGGGGGGGCAATCCAATCAAGAGACCCAGTACTTC
TRBV5-5	TRBD1	TRBJ1-2	NA	CASTTGVGYTF	TGTGCCAGTACGACAGGGGTGGGCTACACCTTC
TRBV30	NA	TRBJ2-1	NA	CARERATSYNEQFF	TGTGCCCGAGAACGGGCGACCTCCTACAATGAGCAGTTCTTC
TRBV11-2	NA	TRBJ1-1	few	CASSLDSGGTEAFF	TGTGCCAGCAGCTTAGACTCGGGGGGGACTGAAGCTTTCTTT
TRBV7-2	TRBD1	TRBJ1-5	NA	CASSGETGDREQPQHF	TGTGCCAGCAGCGGAGAGACAGGGGACCGGGAGCAGCCCCAGCATTTT
TRBV5-6	TRBD1	TRBJ2-2	NA	CASTAGTGTRMNTGELFF	TGTGCCAGCACCGCCGGGACAGGTACACGTATGAACACCGGGGAGCTGTTTTTT
TRBV27	TRBD1	TRBJ2-1	NA	CASSSIDRGGNEQFF	TGTGCCAGCAGTTCTATCGACAGGGGAGGCAATGAGCAGTTCTTC
TRBV15	NA	TRBJ2-1	NA	CATSRDYEESYNEQFF	TGTGCCACCAGCAGAGATTATGAGGAGTCCTACAATGAGCAGTTCTTC
TRBV7-6	NA	TRBJ2-2	once	CASSLAWAAGAGELFF	TGTGCCAGCAGCTTAGCGTGGGCCGCCGGGGCCGGGGAGCTGTTTTTT
TRBV27	TRBD2	TRBJ2-3	NA	CASSLSASGLTDTQYF	TGTGCCAGCAGTTTATCTGCTAGCGGGCTAACAGATACGCAGTATTTT
TRBV27	NA	TRBJ2-1	NA	CASSSSSREQFF	TGTGCCAGCAGTTCGAGTAGTCGGGAGCAGTTCTTC
TRBV5-1	TRBD2	TRBJ2-3	NA	CASSLRGTSGRASDTQYF	TGCGCCAGCAGCTTGCGGGGGACTAGCGGGAGGGCCTCAGATACGCAGTATTTT
TRBV4-3	NA	TRBJ2-2	NA	CASSQGSNTGELFF	TGCGCCAGCAGCCAAGGTTCGAACACCGGGGAGCTGTTTTTT
TRBV30	NA	TRBJ1-1	NA	CAWRQGSVTEAFF	TGTGCCTGGAGGCAGGGGTCTGTCACTGAAGCTTTCTTT
TRBV28	TRBD2	TRBJ2-1	NA	CASSWPAGWVAGVKDEQFF	TGTGCCAGCAGTTGGCCGGCGGGCTGGGTAGCGGGAGTTAAGGATGAGCAGTTCTTC
TRBV15	NA	TRBJ2-7	NA	CATSARTGGDEQYF	TGTGCCACCAGCGCCCGGACAGGCGGGGACGAGCAGTACTTC
TRBV4-1	NA	TRBJ2-7	NA	CASSQDPGGSYEQYF	TGCGCCAGCAGCCAAGATCCCGGGGGCTCCTACGAGCAGTACTTC
TRBV6-7	NA	TRBJ1-1	NA	CAGAGGGNPEAFF	TGTGCCGGCGCGGGGGGAGGGAACCCTGAAGCTTTCTTT
TRBV28	NA	TRBJ2-3	NA	CASSLEVGGTDTQYF	TGTGCCAGCAGTTTGGAGGTCGGGGGCACAGATACGCAGTATTTT
TRBV7-2	NA	TRBJ2-3	NA	CASSSRVATDTQYF	TGTGCCAGCAGCTCCCGGGTAGCCACAGATACGCAGTATTTT
TRBV6-5	NA	TRBJ2-7	few	CASSYGHEQYF	TGTGCCAGCAGTTACGGCCACGAGCAGTACTTC
TRBV6-1	TRBD2	TRBJ2-7	NA	CASSAGLAINYEQYF	TGTGCCAGCAGTGCGGGACTAGCAATTAATTACGAGCAGTACTTC
TRBV28	NA	TRBJ1-4	NA	CASSPQGNLNEKLFF	TGTGCCAGCAGTCCCCAAGGGAACCTTAATGAAAAACTGTTTTTT
TRBV9	NA	TRBJ2-1	NA	CASSAPPWNEQFF	TGTGCCAGCAGCGCACCCCCGTGGAATGAGCAGTTCTTC
TRBV10-3	NA	TRBJ2-7	NA	CAIISDRGEQYF	TGTGCCATCATCTCCGACAGAGGCGAGCAGTACTTC
TRBV30	NA	TRBJ1-5	NA	CAWSRGQLNQPQHF	TGTGCCTGGAGTCGCGGACAGTTAAATCAGCCCCAGCATTTT
TRBV27	TRBD2	TRBJ2-4	once	CASSPGLAGAKNIQYF	TGTGCCAGCAGTCCCGGACTAGCGGGAGCCAAAAACATTCAGTACTTC
TRBV9	NA	TRBJ2-2	once	CASSIFNTGELFF	TGTGCCAGCAGCATCTTCAACACCGGGGAGCTGTTTTTT
TRBV5-8	NA	TRBJ2-3	NA	CASSSHSTDTQYF	TGTGCCAGCTCTAGTCATAGCACAGATACGCAGTATTTT
TRBV19	NA	TRBJ1-5	NA	CASSMDAGHIDQPQHF	TGTGCCAGTAGTATGGACGCCGGACACATCGATCAGCCCCAGCATTTT
TRBV9	NA	TRBJ2-7	NA	CASSPPYRVYEQYF	TGTGCCAGCAGCCCCCCATATCGAGTTTACGAGCAGTACTTC
TRBV4-1	TRBD1	TRBJ1-5	NA	CASSQGTGGNQPQHF	TGCGCCAGCAGCCAAGGGACAGGGGGCAATCAGCCCCAGCATTTT
TRBV20-1	NA	TRBJ2-1	NA	CSAKQVNEQFF	TGCAGTGCTAAGCAGGTGAATGAGCAGTTCTTC
TRBV29-1	NA	TRBJ1-1	NA	CSVDLRGMNTEAFF	TGCAGCGTTGACCTAAGGGGCATGAACACTGAAGCTTTCTTT